One sample yielded the 18 T cell receptor beta chains listed below, sequenced in a study of cytomegalovirus exposure and HLA in healthy donors. The PCR had 60 Vbeta and 13 Jbeta primers. Using immunoSEQ multiplex PCR, the repertoire was profiled, and TCRdb retains in-frame clones only, with some absent. The sample has about 220,000 clones, 76% seen once. The sample was PBMCs. The receptors come from a man younger than 35 in good health and CMV-seronegative.

The gene calls are TRBV7-9 and TRBJ1-1, with TRBD1 identical over 9 bases. Germline CDR1 reads SEHNR; CDR2 reads FQNEAQ (reference sequence). The CDR3 is 16 residues long. V lost 5 bases and J lost 1; bases outside the gene matches: 8. The CDR3 sequence: CASSPNIQGANTEAFF. CDR3 nucleotides: TGTGCCAGCAGCCCAAACATACAGGGGGCGAACACTGAAGCTTTCTTT.

The chain couples TRBV28 to TRBJ2-7; 8 nucleotides line up with TRBD1. The trim removed 7 bases at V and 1 base at J, leaving 3 bases unmatched. The CDR3 totals 13 residues. The germline CDR1 and CDR2 sequences are MDHEN and SYDVKM. CDR3: CASNRGKSYEQYF. The CDR3 nucleotides are TGTGCCAGCAACAGGGGGAAGTCCTACGAGCAGTACTTC.

The chain has TRBV9 and TRBJ2-3; D ambiguous. This CDR3 has 13 amino acids. The V and J ends lost 0 bases and 4 bases respectively, with 6 bases between them. Germline assignment: CDR1 SGDLS and CDR2 YYNGEE. The DNA for the CDR3 is TGTGCCAGCAGCGTAGAACATGCAGATACGCAGTATTTT. This sequence encodes CASSVEHADTQYF.

The chain carries TRBV27 and TRBJ2-7, with D possibly matching TRBD2 (5 bases). Germline V gives CDR1 MNHEY, CDR2 SMNVEV (reference sequence). The ends were cut back, 3 bases at V and 6 bases at J, with 21 bases in the middle. The CDR3 runs to 16 residues. The CDR3 nucleotides read TGTGCCAGCAGTTTCGACCTCGCCGGGAAGGCGTCCGAGCAGTACTTC. Translation: CASSFDLAGKASEQYF.

The rearrangement links TRBV7-8 to TRBJ2-7, with D possibly being TRBD1 (6 bases). Germline V lookup: CDR1 SGHVS, CDR2 FQNEAQ. Trimming pared 6 bases from V and 2 bases from J, leaving 14 bases between. The CDR3 has 14 amino acids. CDR3 nucleotide sequence: TGTGCCAGCAGGGGCCCGGGACAAGCCTACGAGCAGTACTTC. Its protein is CASRGPGQAYEQYF.

This clone has only a few counts. The gene calls are TRBV19 and TRBJ1-3; D ambiguous. Trimming took 4 bases from V and 7 from J, leaving 17 bases between them. CDR1 is LNHDA, CDR2 SQIVND, per germline (reference sequence). There are 15 residues in the CDR3. The CDR3 protein is CASSTAGRLSNTIYF. CDR3 sequence (DNA): TGTGCCAGTAGTACGGCGGGCCGACTCTCCAACACCATATATTTT.

The rearrangement uses TRBV4-2 and TRBJ1-2; D gene ambiguous. V dropped 2 bases and J dropped 8 bases, with 12 bases sitting between them. The CDR3 contains 13 residues. Germline V gives CDR1 LGHNA, CDR2 YNFKEQ. The CDR3 here is CASSQPEGSGYTF. CDR3 DNA: TGTGCCAGCAGCCAACCCGAGGGCAGCGGCTACACCTTC.

V and J are TRBV2 and TRBJ2-5; 7 bases are shared with TRBD2. The CDR3 has 14 residues. The V and J ends lost 6 bases and 3 bases, in that order; junction bases with no gene match: 7. Germline values: CDR1 SNHLY, CDR2 FYNNEI. The CDR3: CASRPGGGEETQYF. The CDR3 DNA sequence: TGTGCCAGCAGGCCGGGGGGTGGTGAAGAGACCCAGTACTTC.

This chain connects TRBV7-9 to TRBJ2-1; D may be TRBD2 (6 bases). The V and J ends lost 5 bases and 3 bases respectively, with 14 bases between them. Germline loops: CDR1 SEHNR, CDR2 FQNEAQ (reference sequence). This CDR3 is built from 15 residues. CDR3: CASSPRAGNYNEQFF. The CDR3 DNA is TGTGCCAGCAGCCCGAGGGCGGGGAACTACAATGAGCAGTTCTTC.

CDR3: CASSGTAGTSGTALLEQYF. In nucleotides, the CDR3 is TGCGCCAGCAGCGGGACTGCGGGGACTAGCGGGACAGCCCTTCTCGAGCAGTACTTC. V gene TRBV5-1 combines with J gene TRBJ2-7, with 13 positions matching TRBD2. There are 19 residues in the CDR3. V lost 4 bases, J lost 6 bases, and 19 bases stayed unmatched. Germline CDR1 is SGHRS and CDR2 is YFSETQ.

The chain uses TRBV5-1 and TRBJ2-7, with 9 bases lining up with TRBD1. CDR1 is SGHRS, CDR2 YFSETQ, per germline. The CDR3 length is 15 residues. J was trimmed by 6 bases and V by 2 bases; bases with no gene match: 9. DNA for the CDR3: TGCGCCAGCAGCTTACGGACAGGGGAAGAGGTCGAGCAGTACTTC. Translated, it gives CASSLRTGEEVEQYF.

The chain recombines TRBV19 with TRBJ1-1, with 7 bases aligning to TRBD1. CDR1 is LNHDA and CDR2 is SQIVND in the germline V gene (reference sequence). CDR3 length equals 15 residues. Unmatched junction bases numbered 10, after V lost 5 bases and J lost 4 bases. CDR3 residues: CASSPNGGQPTEAFF. The DNA of the CDR3 is TGTGCCAGTAGTCCGAACGGGGGACAGCCCACTGAAGCTTTCTTT.

The chain is built from TRBV29-1 and TRBJ2-1, with 7 bases fitting TRBD1. The V gene's germline CDR1 is SQVTM and CDR2 ANQGSEA. J gave up 9 bases and V 7 bases, and 12 bases lay outside the gene matches. The CDR3 totals 13 residues. DNA of the CDR3: TGCAGCGGTCTAGGACAGGCCAACGGTGAGCAGTTCTTC. It is translated as CSGLGQANGEQFF.

This sequence joins TRBV2 and TRBJ2-5; 7 positions agree with TRBD1. The DNA end favors TRBJ2-7, so the J call may be wrong. CDR1 and CDR2 (germline): SNHLY, FYNNEI. The CDR3 totals 14 residues. The CDR3 here is CASLTGLSSYEQYF. The CDR3 DNA reads as TGTGCCAGCTTGACAGGGTTAAGCTCCTACGAGCAGTACTTC.

The chain couples TRBV5-1 to TRBJ1-2, with D hard to call. This CDR3 spans 14 amino acids. The V end lost 1 base, the J end lost 2 bases, and 9 bases lay between the germline ends. CDR1 is SGHRS, CDR2 YFSETQ, per germline. This CDR3 reads CASSLISLNYGYTF. Here the CDR3 DNA reads TGCGCCAGCAGCTTGATTAGTCTCAACTATGGCTACACCTTC.

This clone was found a few times. The chain has TRBV29-1 and TRBJ1-1, with D perhaps matching TRBD1 (5 bases). From germline, CDR1 is SQVTM and CDR2 ANQGSEA. Trimming removed 7 bases from V and 2 bases from J, with 17 bases in between. This CDR3 is built from 14 residues. CDR3 in DNA: TGCAGCGCAGGGCAGTCCGCCACAAACACTGAAGCTTTCTTT. It codes for CSAGQSATNTEAFF. Supplemented by reference TRBV29-1 and TRBJ1-1, the full variable domain reads SAVISQKPSRDICQRGTSLTIQCQVDSQVTMMFWYRQQPGQSLTLIATANQGSEATYESGFVIDKFPISRPNLTFSTLTVSNMSPEDSSIYLCSAGQSATNTEAFFGQGTRLTVV.

The chain couples TRBV5-1 to TRBJ1-1, with TRBD1 identical over 11 bases. The CDR3 extends over 15 amino acids. Germline values: CDR1 SGHRS, CDR2 YFSETQ. J lost 4 bases, V lost 0 bases, and 2 bases had no gene match. The CDR3: CASSLAGTGGTEAFF. DNA of the CDR3: TGCGCCAGCAGCTTGGCCGGGACAGGGGGCACTGAAGCTTTCTTT.

CDR3 sequence: CAIRDRTNTEAFF. The CDR3 DNA follows: TGTGCCATCCGAGACAGGACCAACACTGAAGCTTTCTTT. V is TRBV10-3 and J is TRBJ1-1, with D tentatively TRBD1 (6 bases). V was shortened by 8 bases and J by 2 bases, with 12 bases between the two germline ends. The CDR3 covers 13 residues. The V gene's germline CDR1 is ENHRY and CDR2 SYGVKD.